The rows below give T cell receptor beta chains drawn from one sample of a study of T cell changes during pregnancy in multiple sclerosis. Method: immunoSEQ multiplex PCR; TCRdb's copy keeps in-frame clones and lacks some. The data contain over 60,000 clones, approximately 92% of them seen just once; the ten biggest clones take up 1%. Sequencing was performed on peripheral blood, taken in the first trimester of pregnancy. These receptor sequences come from a female donor with multiple sclerosis, enrolled in a pregnancy study. The CDR3 runs from the conserved cysteine through the conserved F or W. D genes are given only for firm matches. Not every row has a clone size; where given, it reads once, few, many or a size class.

CDR3 DNA | CDR3 protein | J gene | D gene | clone size | V gene | CDR3 length
TGTGCCAGCAGCCAAGATTCGGTCCGCGGGGGCCTTTATGGCTACACCTTC | CASSQDSVRGGLYGYTF | TRBJ1-2 | . | . | TRBV14 | 17
TGTGCCAGCAGCTTAGGCACAGGGGGCATTGGGACTGAAGCTTTCTTT | CASSLGTGGIGTEAFF | TRBJ1-1 | TRBD1 | . | TRBV7-8 | 16
TGCGCCAGCAGCTTCCGGGGGGCCGCAGGATACACCGGGGAGCTGTTTTTT | CASSFRGAAGYTGELFF | TRBJ2-2 | . | . | TRBV5-1 | 17
TGTGCCAGCACTAGCGGGACGTTCGCGAACACCGGGGAGCTGTTTTTT | CASTSGTFANTGELFF | TRBJ2-2 | TRBD2 | . | TRBV6-6 | 16
TGCGCCAGCAGCCAAACAGGAGTCCCCAATGAGCAGTTCTTC | CASSQTGVPNEQFF | TRBJ2-1 | . | . | TRBV4-3 | 14
TGTGCCAGCAGCTCCTGGACTAGCGGGAGGCCAACTAGGGATACGCAGTATTTT | CASSSWTSGRPTRDTQYF | TRBJ2-3 | TRBD2 | . | TRBV7-2 | 18
TGTGCCAGCAGCTATACAGTCACAGGGACAGATACGCAGTATTTT | CASSYTVTGTDTQYF | TRBJ2-3 | . | . | TRBV7-7 | 15
TGTGCCAGCAGGCTCGGACAGGGTGATTACACTGAAGCTTTCTTT | CASRLGQGDYTEAFF | TRBJ1-1 | TRBD1 | . | TRBV6-5 | 15
TGTGCCAGCAGCTTACCAGCGGGGGCAAACAATGAGCAGTTCTTC | CASSLPAGANNEQFF | TRBJ2-1 | TRBD2 | . | TRBV13 | 15
TGCAGCGCTCGTGAGGGACACCAGGCTAACTATGGCTACACCTTC | CSAREGHQANYGYTF | TRBJ1-2 | . | . | TRBV29-1 | 15
TGTGCCAGCACCCCTGCCGGGGGAATCGCCGGGGAGCTGTTTTTT | CASTPAGGIAGELFF | TRBJ2-2 | . | . | TRBV6-5 | 15
TGTGCCAGCGGACGAAGGGCGGGGGGCAACTCCTACAATGAGCAGTTCTTC | CASGRRAGGNSYNEQFF | TRBJ2-1 | TRBD2 | . | TRBV7-6 | 17
TGTGCCAGCAGCTTAGCGGTGACAGGGTGGATCGGGGAGCTGTTTTTT | CASSLAVTGWIGELFF | TRBJ2-2 | TRBD1 | . | TRBV7-9 | 16
TGTGCCAGCAGTTACTCCTCGTCGATACTTGAAGCTTTCTTT | CASSYSSSILEAFF | TRBJ1-1 | . | . | TRBV6-6 | 14
TGTGCCAGCAGCTTAGTGATTAGCGGGAGAAAATATGAGCAGTTCTTC | CASSLVISGRKYEQFF | TRBJ2-1 | TRBD2 | . | TRBV7-2 | 16
TGTGCCAGCAGCTTAGCTGGTAGGGGCGCCCTGCTTAACTATGGCTACACCTTC | CASSLAGRGALLNYGYTF | TRBJ1-2 | . | . | TRBV7-9 | 18
TGTGCCAGCCTCCTATCGACAGGGACGGCCTATGGCTACACCTTC | CASLLSTGTAYGYTF | TRBJ1-2 | TRBD1 | . | TRBV7-2 | 15
TGCAGCGTTGTGTCCCGGGACAGGGCTGGGGAGCTGTTTTTT | CSVVSRDRAGELFF | TRBJ2-2 | TRBD1 | . | TRBV29-1 | 14
TGTGCCAGCAGTTACTGGCGGGAGGATGGGACAGATACGCAGTATTTT | CASSYWREDGTDTQYF | TRBJ2-3 | TRBD2 | . | TRBV6-5 | 16
TGTGCCAGCAGTCCCTGGACTAGCGGGGGGTTCGGGGAGCTGTTTTTT | CASSPWTSGGFGELFF | TRBJ2-2 | TRBD2 | . | TRBV27 | 16
TGTGCCAGCTTAAAGCAAAGGAACACTGAAGCTTTCTTT | CASLKQRNTEAFF | TRBJ1-1 | . | . | TRBV2 | 13
TGTGCCAGCAGCTTAGATGCTAGCGGGGGAGAAAGACCCGTCTACAATGAGCAGTTCTTC | CASSLDASGGERPVYNEQFF | TRBJ2-1 | TRBD2 | . | TRBV7-6 | 20
TGTGCCAGCAGTTTGGGGCGGGGGATTCTCCTTTTC | CASSLGRGILLF | TRBJ2-7 | TRBD2 | once | TRBV28 | 12
TGCGCCAGCAGTCCGGACTTAGGCAATGAGCAGTTCTTC | CASSPDLGNEQFF | TRBJ2-1 | . | . | TRBV5-1 | 13
TGTGCCAGCAGCCCCTCTGAGGGAAACACCATATATTTT | CASSPSEGNTIYF | TRBJ1-3 | . | . | TRBV7-3 | 13
TGTGCCAGCAGCCGAGAGGTGGCGGGATTAGATACGCAGTATTTT | CASSREVAGLDTQYF | TRBJ2-3 | . | . | TRBV7-2 | 15
TGTGCCAGCAGAACGGCAGGACACTACACAGATACGCAGTATTTT | CASRTAGHYTDTQYF | TRBJ2-3 | . | . | TRBV7-9 | 15
TGTGCCAGCAGCTTTACCGGAGGACATCAGCCCCAGCATTTT | CASSFTGGHQPQHF | TRBJ1-5 | . | . | TRBV7-9 | 14
TGTGCCAGCAGCTTAGCGAACTTTTACGAGCAGTACTTC | CASSLANFYEQYF | TRBJ2-7 | . | . | TRBV7-9 | 13
TGTGCCAGCAGCAGGGACGTGGGGACTGCAAAACTGTTTTTT | CASSRDVGTAKLFF | TRBJ1-4 | . | . | TRBV5-4 | 14
TGTGCCAGCAGACGCCGGGACACCTACTACAATGAGCAGTTCTTC | CASRRRDTYYNEQFF | TRBJ2-1 | . | . | TRBV21-1 | 15
TGTGCCGCACACCGAAGGACAGGGAGCACCGGGGAGCTGTTTTTT | CAAHRRTGSTGELFF | TRBJ2-2 | TRBD1 | once | TRBV5-6 | 15
TGTGCCAGCAGTTACTCGGAACTAGCGGGGGAGACCCAGTACTTC | CASSYSELAGETQYF | TRBJ2-5 | TRBD2 | . | TRBV6-5 | 15
TGTGCCAGTAGTATACCGGCCGGGGGGGCCGGGTCGTATGAGCAGTTCTTC | CASSIPAGGAGSYEQFF | TRBJ2-1 | TRBD2 | . | TRBV19 | 17
TGTGCCAGCAGTTTACGGGGACAGGGGGATGGCTACACCTTC | CASSLRGQGDGYTF | TRBJ1-2 | TRBD1 | . | TRBV28 | 14
TGTGCCAGCAGCTGGCAACCGGGTAGCGGGGGTTATGAGACCCAGTACTTC | CASSWQPGSGGYETQYF | TRBJ2-5 | TRBD2 | . | TRBV7-6 | 17
TGTGCCAGCAGCTTTCAACCCGGGGGGCTGTACGAGCAGTACTTC | CASSFQPGGLYEQYF | TRBJ2-7 | . | once | TRBV9 | 15
TGTGCCATCAGTGATACCCCACCGGGACAGGGATATGGCTACACCTTC | CAISDTPPGQGYGYTF | TRBJ1-2 | TRBD1 | . | TRBV10-3 | 16
TGTGCCAGTAAACCGGGACTAGCGGTTAATGAGCAGTTCTTC | CASKPGLAVNEQFF | TRBJ2-1 | TRBD2 | . | TRBV2 | 14
TGTGCCAGCAGCCTCGTACGGTCCGGGGAGCTGTTTTTT | CASSLVRSGELFF | TRBJ2-2 | . | . | TRBV27 | 13
TGTGCCAGCAGCTTACTAGCGCTTAACACCGGGGAGCTGTTTTTT | CASSLLALNTGELFF | TRBJ2-2 | TRBD2 | . | TRBV5-4 | 15
TGTGCCAGCAGCAAAAGCGGGGGGACTTACAATGAGCAGTTCTTC | CASSKSGGTYNEQFF | TRBJ2-1 | TRBD2 | . | TRBV7-3 | 15
TGTGCCAGCAGCTTAGAGGACACAACGGCCATTCAGTACTTC | CASSLEDTTAIQYF | TRBJ2-4 | . | . | TRBV7-8 | 14
TGTGCCAGTGGCCAGGGGGCTGTCGCCCAGCATTTT | CASGQGAVAQHF | TRBJ1-5 | TRBD1 | once | TRBV19 | 12
TGTGCCAGCAGTTCCGGACTACATAATGAGCAGTTCTTC | CASSSGLHNEQFF | TRBJ2-1 | . | few | TRBV27 | 13
TGTGCCAGCAGCGCCAACAGGAACACTGAAGCTTTCTTT | CASSANRNTEAFF | TRBJ1-1 | . | once | TRBV7-2 | 13